This TCR beta chain was obtained from a study of T cell responses to AZD1222 COVID-19 vaccine. This CDR3 comprises 15 residues. Trimming pared 0 bases from V and 1 base from J, leaving 9 bases between. Looked up from germline, CDR1 is LGHNA and CDR2 is YNFKEQ. The data were produced by immunoSEQ multiplex PCR, yet TCRdb's version contains in-frame clones alone and is incomplete. The sample gives fewer than 130,000 clones, 85% to 95% of which show up once; roughly 7.8% is in the top ten. This chain connects TRBV4-2 to TRBJ1-1; D gene unclear. The material was peripheral blood, obtained on day 0 of AZD1222 vaccination. The TCR comes from an adult in good health. The CDR3 protein is CASSQDEGGNTEAFF. The CDR3 DNA reads as TGTGCCAGCAGCCAAGATGAGGGAGGGAACACTGAAGCTTTCTTT.